This T cell receptor beta chain was found in a study of cytomegalovirus exposure and HLA in healthy donors. Germline values: CDR1 MGHRA, CDR2 YSYEKL. V was clipped by 2 bases and J by 2 bases; unmatched bases: 8. CDR3 size: 16 residues. For this clone: The antigen is not known.

The PCR used 60 Vbeta and 13 Jbeta primers. The repertoire was sequenced with immunoSEQ multiplex PCR; TCRdb's copy has only in-frame clones and lacks some. Here the sample table reports roughly 120,000 clones. General observations from the study: A later examination showed that TCR association rates differed by HLA locus, with DRB1 most and HLA-C fewest. An analysis that came later showed most CMV-associated TCR beta chains appearing HLA-restricted. Later analysis associated a missense DCLRE1C variant with TCR beta V- and J-gene trimming.

Sequenced input: PBMCs. The chain links TRBV4-1 to TRBJ2-5; 7 bases match TRBD2. The sequence derives from a man younger than 40 in good health and CMV-seronegative. The CDR3 reads CASSQQPGGLQETQYF. The CDR3 coding sequence is TGCGCCAGCAGCCAACAGCCGGGGGGACTTCAAGAGACCCAGTACTTC.